This is a list of T cell receptor beta chains from one sample in a study of CD8 T cells in ankylosing spondylitis. TCRdb recomputed calls from the 5' RACE reads with MiXCR, one row per CDR3 protein. Here the sample spans under 250,000 distinct CDR3 sequences, 7.5% to 9.5% being singletons. Material: blood, either unsorted or a sorted T cell fraction (not recorded which). These receptor sequences come from a female donor with ankylosing spondylitis or in good health (not recorded which). CDR3s include the opening cysteine and the closing phenylalanine or tryptophan. The D gene is left open where the match is weak. Clone size is shown for a subset of rows, as once, few, many or a class of expanded clone.

v_gene,d_gene,j_gene,abundance,CDR3nt,CDR3aa
TRBV3-1,-,TRBJ2-7,many,TGTGCCAGCAGCCCTACTGTGGGTTCTGCCTACGAGCAGTACTTC,CASSPTVGSAYEQYF
TRBV7-9,-,TRBJ1-2,many,TGTGCCAGCACAGCCTCCGACAGCTTAAGAGGCTACACCTTC,CASTASDSLRGYTF
TRBV5-1,-,TRBJ1-1,few,TGCGCCAGCAGCCCACAGGTGGGCACTGAAGCTTTCTTT,CASSPQVGTEAFF
TRBV14,-,TRBJ1-5,-,TGTGCCAGCAGCCCCTTTTCCAATCAGCCCCAGCATTTT,CASSPFSNQPQHF
TRBV7-9,-,TRBJ2-3,few,TGTGCCAGCAGCCCCACGGGCGGCCGAATTCTTGGGGATACGCAGTATTTT,CASSPTGGRILGDTQYF
TRBV20-1,TRBD2,TRBJ2-1,many,TGCAGTGCTACCTCCAGCGGGAGTGGCTACAATGAGCAGTTCTTC,CSATSSGSGYNEQFF
TRBV29-1,TRBD1,TRBJ1-1,-,TGCAGCGCCTCGACAGGGATGGACACTGAAGCTTTCTTT,CSASTGMDTEAFF
TRBV12-3/TRBV12-4,-,TRBJ2-1,many,TGTGCCAGCAGCTTCGCCGGGAGAGCGGACACCAATGAGCAGTTCTTC,CASSFAGRADTNEQFF
TRBV7-2,TRBD2,TRBJ2-3,many,TGTGCCAGCAGCTTAAGGTCCGGCGGGAGGACAGATACGCAGTATTTT,CASSLRSGGRTDTQYF
TRBV28,-,TRBJ2-3,many,TGTGCCAGCAGTTTATTGCCACCAGATACGCAGTATTTT,CASSLLPPDTQYF
TRBV20-1,-,TRBJ2-3,many,TGCAGTCCCCAGTTCCACGATACGCAGTATTTT,CSPQFHDTQYF
TRBV12-3/TRBV12-4,-,TRBJ1-3,many,TGTGCCAGCAGTTCCCTATCGGAGGGGAGGACCATATATTTT,CASSSLSEGRTIYF
TRBV6-2/TRBV6-3,TRBD2,TRBJ2-1,-,TGTGCCACCACCCTAGCGGGGAACTACAATGAGCAGTTCTTC,CATTLAGNYNEQFF
TRBV4-3,-,TRBJ2-3,many,TGCGCCAGCAGCCAATTCGTTGGGCGGGAACCCCCAGATACGCAGTATTTT,CASSQFVGREPPDTQYF
TRBV7-9,TRBD1,TRBJ2-7,few,TGTGCCAGCAGTCATCCCGGGACAGGGGACCCCAAGGACGAGCAGTACTTC,CASSHPGTGDPKDEQYF
TRBV5-1,TRBD1,TRBJ1-1,many,TGCGCCAGCAGTTTCGCCGCCGGGACAGGGGCAGCGGTGGACACTGAAGCTTTCTTT,CASSFAAGTGAAVDTEAFF
TRBV20-1,TRBD2,TRBJ2-1,many,TGCAGTGCCTCCCGGACTAGCGGGAGTTATGAGCAGTTCTTC,CSASRTSGSYEQFF
TRBV15,TRBD1,TRBJ2-7,many,TGTGCCACCAGCAGAGGCCGACAGGGTCGGAACGAGCAGTACTTC,CATSRGRQGRNEQYF
TRBV7-9,TRBD1,TRBJ2-7,-,TGTGCCAGCAGCTTAGAGGGACCGACAGGGGGGAGCGAGCAGTACTTC,CASSLEGPTGGSEQYF
TRBV20-1,-,TRBJ2-3,many,TGCAGTGCAAGGAATGGAGATACGCAGTATTTT,CSARNGDTQYF
TRBV7-9,-,TRBJ2-1,-,TGTGCCAGCAGCTTGTCAGGACTACCTTCGGATGAGCAGTTCTTC,CASSLSGLPSDEQFF
TRBV7-9,TRBD1,TRBJ2-7,few,TGTGCCAGCAGCTCGGACAGGTCTCGGTACGAGCAGTACTTC,CASSSDRSRYEQYF
TRBV12-3/TRBV12-4,TRBD1,TRBJ2-2,many,TGTGCCAGCAGCTTCCTAGGGACAGGGAACGCCGGGGAGCTGTTTTTT,CASSFLGTGNAGELFF
TRBV29-1,TRBD1,TRBJ1-2,many,TGCAGCGTTGAAGGACCGGGACAGGGGAGGTATGGCTACACCTTC,CSVEGPGQGRYGYTF
TRBV4-3,-,TRBJ2-2,many,TGCGCCAGCAGCCAAGATGCCGGGACATCAAACACCGGGGAGCTGTTTTTT,CASSQDAGTSNTGELFF
TRBV5-1,TRBD1,TRBJ1-1,many,TGCGCCAGCAGCTGGGACGCTACAGGGGGCACTGAAGCTTTCTTT,CASSWDATGGTEAFF
TRBV5-1,-,TRBJ1-2,many,TGCGCCAGCGCCACCGGGGGTGGCGGCTACACCTTC,CASATGGGGYTF
TRBV7-8,TRBD1,TRBJ1-1,-,TGTGCCAGCAGCTTGGACAGGGCCTTGAACACTGAAGCTTTCTTT,CASSLDRALNTEAFF
TRBV6-5,-,TRBJ1-1,many,TGTGCCAGCAGTTATCGTCCAGGGAGAAACACTGAAGCTTTCTTT,CASSYRPGRNTEAFF
TRBV24-1,-,TRBJ2-7,many,TGTGCCACCTCTACAGGGAAAGAGCAGTACTTC,CATSTGKEQYF
TRBV5-6,-,TRBJ2-1,many,TGTGCCAGCAGCGGCCTAGAGCAGTTCTTC,CASSGLEQFF
TRBV7-3,-,TRBJ2-3,many,TGTGCCAGCAGCTTCGGGCAGGGCACCACAGATACGCAGTATTTT,CASSFGQGTTDTQYF
TRBV20-1,TRBD2,TRBJ2-3,few,TGCAGTGTCACCCCCGGGAGCGGGAGGATGGATACGCAGTATTTT,CSVTPGSGRMDTQYF
TRBV7-7,TRBD2,TRBJ2-1,many,TGTGCTAGCAGCTTAGAATGGGGACTAGCGGGAACCAATGAGCAGTTCTTC,CASSLEWGLAGTNEQFF
TRBV4-2,TRBD2,TRBJ2-5,few,TGTGCCAGCAGCCCCTGGACTAGCGGGAGGGAGACCCAGTACTTC,CASSPWTSGRETQYF
TRBV7-9,-,TRBJ1-4,few,TGTGCCAGCAGCTTCAGGGGAATTAATGAAAAACTGTTTTTT,CASSFRGINEKLFF
TRBV15,-,TRBJ1-5,many,TGTGCCTTCTTGGGGAATCAGCCCCAGCATTTT,CAFLGNQPQHF
TRBV2,TRBD1,TRBJ1-4,many,TGTGCCAGCAGATGGACAGGGGTGCGCGAAAAACTGTTTTTT,CASRWTGVREKLFF
TRBV12-3/TRBV12-4,-,TRBJ2-5,few,TGTGCCAGCTTTGCGGGGGCCGGCCAGACCCAGTACTTC,CASFAGAGQTQYF
TRBV6-5,-,TRBJ2-7,many,TGTGCCAGCAGTTACTCAGGAGAGTCCTACGAGCAGTACTTC,CASSYSGESYEQYF
TRBV9,TRBD1,TRBJ2-7,many,TGTGCCAGCAGCGTAAAGGGGGCTGGGTACGAGCAGTACTTC,CASSVKGAGYEQYF